This T cell receptor beta chain was found in a study of beta chain features in type 1 diabetes. The authors reverse transcribed all of the isolated RNA, so sequencing captured expressed TCRB transcripts. Only in-frame clones appear in the TCRdb table, and some are missing; sequencing was by immunoSEQ multiplex PCR. The top ten clones hold 0.012% of a sample with roughly 240,000 clones, 20% to 25% of them seen once. The length of the CDR3 is 15 residues. The germline gives CDR1 GTSNPN, CDR2 SVGIG (reference sequence). Trimming took off 4 bases at V and 4 bases at J, with 17 bases between the two ends. Findings and limits, study-wide: More deletions and fewer insertions at VDJ junctions were found in patients with type 1 diabetes. All four CD4+ subsets from Type 1 diabetes patients carried moderately but significantly shorter TCRB CDR3s.

This clone has more than one count but fewer than ten. What it binds is unknown. It was via CD45RO/CCR7/CD25/CD127/CD95/CD27 that CD4+ naive, central memory, regulatory and stem cell-like memory cells were sorted. The sample taken for sequencing was naive CD4+ T cells from blood. The sequence derives from a young woman with type 1 diabetes. The chain joins TRBV30 to TRBJ2-1; D is unresolved. CDR3 region: CAWISSSSMYNEQFF. DNA for the CDR3: TGTGCCTGGATTTCGAGTTCGAGTATGTACAATGAGCAGTTCTTC.